The subject of this entry is one T cell receptor beta chain. Looked up from germline, CDR1 is SGHTA and CDR2 is FQGTGA. With V trimmed by 1 base and J by 0 bases, 4 bases remained unmatched. This CDR3 spans 18 amino acids. These data belong to a study of blood T cell repertoires in COVID-19. Looking at the study overall: PBMCs, B-cell-depleted T cells, or T cells were the source of the cDNA or gDNA that made up the material.

The method was immunoSEQ multiplex PCR; TCRdb's version includes in-frame clones alone and lacks a portion of them. The sample includes roughly 390,000 clones, approximately 81% of them seen just once. The receptor comes from a woman aged 18-30 years with acute or convalescent COVID-19. Sequenced sample: peripheral blood. The J gene is TRBJ1-6, the V gene TRBV7-3; 9 nucleotides agree with TRBD1. In DNA form, the CDR3 reads TGTGCCAGCAGCTTAATGGGGACAGGGAGCTCCTATAATTCACCCCTCCACTTT. Amino acids: CASSLMGTGSSYNSPLHF.